The 20 T cell receptor beta chains below come from one sample, sequenced in a study of shared clonotypes between healthy human individuals. TCRdb's copy holds only in-frame clones and misses some; the assay was immunoSEQ multiplex PCR. The sample lists fewer than 400,000 clones, about 74% occurring once. Sequenced input: memory CD4+ T cells sorted from blood. Subset specified: CD45RA-negative fraction. The receptors were sampled from a man aged 25-40 years in good health.

This clone was counted between two and nine times. The V and J genes are TRBV19 and TRBJ2-1, with 10 positions matching TRBD2. V was clipped by 9 bases and J by 15 bases; unmatched bases: 8. CDR1 and CDR2 (germline): LNHDA, SQIVND (reference sequence). The CDR3 length is 11 residues. CDR3 in DNA: TGTGCCAGCAATTCGGGACTAGCGTGGTTCTTC. It yields the protein CASNSGLAWFF.

The J gene is TRBJ1-3, the V gene TRBV4-1; unclear D gene. CDR3 length equals 15 residues. Germline CDR1 and CDR2: MGHRA and YSYEKL. Trimming took 1 base from V and 0 from J, leaving 7 bases between them. DNA of the CDR3: TGCGCCAGCAGCCAAGCGGGGTTCTCTGGAAACACCATATATTTT. This sequence encodes CASSQAGFSGNTIYF.

This CDR3 reads CASSRDRGGEQYF. In nucleotides, the CDR3 is TGTGCCAGCAGCCGGGACAGGGGAGGCGAGCAGTACTTC. The chain couples TRBV5-4 to TRBJ2-7; 10 positions match TRBD1. The V gene end was trimmed by 4 bases and the J gene end by 6 bases; junction bases not matched to a gene: 4. Germline assignment: CDR1 SGHNT and CDR2 YYREEE (reference sequence). The CDR3 consists of 13 residues.

This clone was detected only a few times. V is TRBV2 and J is TRBJ2-6, with no clear D. In germline, CDR1 is SNHLY, CDR2 FYNNEI. The CDR3 is 14 amino acids. Trimming removed 4 bases from V and 0 bases from J, with 4 bases in between. The CDR3 DNA reads TGTGCCAGCAGTGTCAGCTCTGGGGCCAACGTCCTGACTTTC. This gives the protein CASSVSSGANVLTF.

The table lists this clone with a count of one. This rearrangement joins TRBV5-1 to TRBJ2-7; 9 bases are shared with TRBD1. V lost 3 bases and J lost 0; bases outside the gene matches: 1. The CDR3 spans 14 residues. Per germline, CDR1 SGHRS and CDR2 YFSETQ. In nucleotides, the CDR3 is TGCGCCAGCAGCTGGACAGGGGTCTCCTACGAGCAGTACTTC. Translation gives CASSWTGVSYEQYF.

The chain has TRBV5-1 and TRBJ2-7; 8 bases fit TRBD2. Germline CDR1 and CDR2: SGHRS and YFSETQ. V shed 0 bases, J shed 6 bases, and the junction held 5 bases outside the gene matches. This CDR3 is 14 amino acids long. This CDR3 reads CASSLDGRVSEQYF. The DNA of the CDR3 is TGCGCCAGCAGCTTGGACGGGAGGGTATCCGAGCAGTACTTC.

This rearrangement joins TRBV2 to TRBJ1-1, with TRBD1 as a possible D gene (6 bases). With 6 bases removed from V and 6 bases from J, the gap between germline ends came to 20 bases. The germline V gene has CDR1 SNHLY and CDR2 FYNNEI. The CDR3 is made up of 15 amino acids. As DNA, the CDR3 is TGTGCCAGCAGATCTCGGTGGGTCGGGGGCCCTGAAGCTTTCTTT. It translates to CASRSRWVGGPEAFF.

The V call is TRBV4-1, the J call TRBJ2-7, with D maybe TRBD2 (6 bases). The CDR3 runs 17 residues. Germline-derived CDR1 and CDR2 are MGHRA and YSYEKL. Trimming left V 1 base short and J 4 bases short, with 20 bases between. CDR3: CASSQVLTAGDLYEQYF. Written as DNA, the CDR3 is TGCGCCAGCAGCCAAGTGCTTACAGCCGGGGACTTATACGAGCAGTACTTC.

The chain links TRBV18 to TRBJ1-1; D ambiguous. The V gene lost 3 bases and the J gene lost 10 bases, with 12 bases spanning the gap. This CDR3 spans 12 amino acids. CDR1 and CDR2 from the germline V gene are KGHSH and LQKENI. The CDR3 bases are TGTGCCAGCTCACCGACGGATGCGGGAGCTTTCTTT. This sequence encodes CASSPTDAGAFF.

The V and J genes are TRBV2 and TRBJ1-5; no clear D. This CDR3 contains 12 residues. The V end lost 3 bases, the J end lost 7 bases, and 7 bases lay between the germline ends. Germline assignment: CDR1 SNHLY and CDR2 FYNNEI. CDR3 bases: TGTGCCAGCAGTGAGAGATGGCAGCCCCAGCATTTT. Translating it yields CASSERWQPQHF.

Points on this clone: This CDR3 is also generated by other DNA sequences in the sample. The gene calls are TRBV9 and TRBJ2-1; 8 nucleotides match TRBD1. The CDR3 has 15 amino acids. Germline V lookup: CDR1 SGDLS, CDR2 YYNGEE. Trimming removed 0 bases from V and 5 bases from J; junction bases left unmatched: 4. The CDR3 is CASSVGGTGNNEQFF. CDR3 DNA sequence: TGTGCCAGCAGCGTAGGGGGGACAGGCAACAATGAGCAGTTCTTC.

This chain links TRBV7-8 with TRBJ1-2; 8 bases agree with TRBD1. Germline trimming cut 4 bases from V and 6 bases from J; bases unmatched to any gene: 10. Germline V CDR1 and CDR2: SGHVS, FQNEAQ. The CDR3 is 15 residues long. The CDR3 nucleotides are TGTGCCAGCAGCTCTAGTAGCGGACAGGGCAATGGCTACACCTTC. Its translation: CASSSSSGQGNGYTF.

The chain employs TRBV19 and TRBJ2-7; 7 bases align to TRBD2. This CDR3 contains 15 residues. Germline values: CDR1 LNHDA, CDR2 SQIVND (reference sequence). The V segment lost 7 bases and the J segment 2 bases; nucleotides outside the gene matches: 11. The CDR3 sequence is CASTPRPGLAYEQYF. CDR3 in DNA: TGTGCCAGTACCCCTCGCCCTGGACTAGCCTACGAGCAGTACTTC.

The chain is built from TRBV7-6 and TRBJ2-5; the D gene is possibly TRBD2 (6 bases). Germline CDR1 and CDR2: SGHVS and FNYEAQ. V lost 5 bases, J lost 5 bases, and 15 bases lay in between. The CDR3 is made up of 14 amino acids. Here the CDR3 DNA reads TGTGCCAGCAGCCCCTACGGGACTGTGGAGACCCAGTACTTC. Translating it yields CASSPYGTVETQYF.

This clone showed up many times. This rearrangement joins TRBV6-5 to TRBJ2-7; TRBD1 agrees at 10 bases. Germline V lookup: CDR1 MNHEY, CDR2 SVGAGI. Trimming at V came to 2 bases and at J to 4 bases, leaving 5 bases not matched to a gene. The CDR3 consists of 15 residues. CDR3 protein: CASSYTMDRGYEQYF. CDR3 nucleotide sequence: TGTGCCAGCAGTTACACAATGGACAGGGGGTACGAGCAGTACTTC.

This rearrangement joins TRBV19 to TRBJ2-5; D possibly corresponds to TRBD1 (6 bases). Germline assignment: CDR1 LNHDA and CDR2 SQIVND (reference sequence). This CDR3 contains 15 residues. The germline V and J ends were trimmed by 3 bases and 5 bases, with 16 bases remaining between them. DNA for the CDR3: TGTGCCAGTAGTATTTTCCAGGGGTATAAGGAGACCCAGTACTTC. Translating gives CASSIFQGYKETQYF.

This clone was observed a handful of times. The chain recombines TRBV29-1 with TRBJ2-7; D is uncertain. Looked up from germline, CDR1 is SQVTM and CDR2 is ANQGSEA. The CDR3 extends over 13 amino acids. Trimming shortened V by 4 bases and J by 0 bases, and 10 bases separated the two germline ends. CDR3 amino acids: CSVAPRSSYEQYF. DNA for the CDR3: TGCAGCGTTGCTCCCCGGAGCTCCTACGAGCAGTACTTC.

The chain couples TRBV6-1 to TRBJ1-5, with D maybe TRBD1 (6 bases). Per the germline V gene, CDR1 is MNHNS and CDR2 is SASEGT. Trimming removed 7 bases at V and 5 bases at J, with 15 bases between. The CDR3 spans 14 residues. CDR3 nucleotide sequence: TGTGCCAGCACCACAGGGTTGGGAGATCAGCCCCAGCATTTT. Its translation is CASTTGLGDQPQHF.

This clone was detected ten times or more. This chain joins TRBV4-1 and TRBJ2-4; weak D call: TRBD1 (6 bases). Trimming removed 4 bases from V and 6 bases from J, with 19 bases in between. Germline CDR1 MGHRA, CDR2 YSYEKL. CDR3 length: 16 residues. The CDR3: CASSPLGSGQPNIQYF. In DNA, the CDR3 is TGCGCCAGCAGCCCTCTGGGGTCTGGACAGCCAAACATTCAGTACTTC.

The J gene is TRBJ1-3, the V gene TRBV7-2; D might be TRBD1 (5 bases). The ends were cut back, 5 bases at V and 5 bases at J, with 7 bases in the middle. There are 12 residues in the CDR3. Germline V gene lookup returns CDR1 SGHTA and CDR2 FQGNSA. The CDR3 loop reads CASSRQRNTIYF. The DNA of the CDR3 is TGTGCCAGCAGCCGACAGAGAAACACCATATATTTT. Complete variable domain (other parts from reference TRBV7-2 and TRBJ1-3): GAGVSQSPSNKVTEKGKDVELRCDPISGHTALYWYRQSLGQGLEFLIYFQGNSAPDKSGLPSDRFSAERTGGSVSTLTIQRTQQEDSAVYLCASSRQRNTIYFGEGSWLTVV.